The 20 T cell receptor beta chains below all came from one sample that was sequenced in a study of beta chain features in type 1 diabetes. Regarding the study as a whole: In every one of the four CD4+ subsets, TCRB CDR3s were moderately but significantly shorter in Type 1 diabetes patients.

These receptors are not linked to any known antigen. All of the isolated RNA was reverse transcribed, so expressed TCRB transcripts were sequenced. Sequencing used immunoSEQ multiplex PCR; TCRdb keeps in-frame clones, though not all of them. The sample yields around 130,000 clones, around 9% seen once. What was sequenced was central memory CD4+ T cells from blood. These receptors all come from a man aged 25 to 45 with type 1 diabetes.

V is TRBV7-2 and J is TRBJ1-3, with unresolved D. Germline CDR1 is SGHTA and CDR2 is FQGNSA. The CDR3 is made up of 14 amino acids. V was trimmed by 5 bases and J by 0 bases, leaving 8 bases between them. The chain's CDR3 is CASSAGVSGNTIYF. CDR3 coding DNA: TGTGCCAGCAGCGCGGGTGTCTCTGGAAACACCATATATTTT.

This clone was seen only a few times. The V call is TRBV15, the J call TRBJ2-5; D is perhaps TRBD2 (6 bases). From germline, CDR1 is LNHNV and CDR2 YYDKDF (reference sequence). V lost 5 bases, J lost 5 bases, and 18 bases lay in between. This CDR3 has 15 residues. In nucleotides, the CDR3 is TGTGCCACCAGCCCTCCTGGGGGACGGGGGGAGACCCAGTACTTC. This codes for CATSPPGGRGETQYF.

Comment on this clone: The sample carries other DNA sequences with the same CDR3. The chain links TRBV4-2 to TRBJ2-1; 10 bases are a match to TRBD2. Germline assignment: CDR1 LGHNA and CDR2 YNFKEQ. Germline trimming cut 0 bases from V and 4 bases from J; bases unmatched to any gene: 3. This CDR3 has 16 amino acids. CDR3 residues: CASSQDPTSGYNEQFF. The DNA for the CDR3 is TGTGCCAGCAGCCAAGATCCGACTAGCGGGTACAATGAGCAGTTCTTC.

This clone was detected only a few times. This rearrangement joins TRBV5-1 to TRBJ2-6; D is unresolved. CDR3 length: 13 amino acids. Per germline, CDR1 SGHRS and CDR2 YFSETQ. V lost 7 bases to trimming and J lost 0 bases, with 5 bases between them. CDR3 region: CASQSSGANVLTF. CDR3 coding DNA: TGCGCCAGCCAATCCTCTGGGGCCAACGTCCTGACTTTC.

The rearrangement uses TRBV7-2 and TRBJ1-2; TRBD1 agrees at 7 bases. This CDR3 has 16 residues. Germline assignment: CDR1 SGHTA and CDR2 FQGNSA. J was trimmed by 2 bases and V by 5 bases; bases with no gene match: 11. The CDR3, as DNA: TGTGCCAGCAGCCCCTTCGGCACAGGGGAGAACTATGGCTACACCTTC. Encoded protein: CASSPFGTGENYGYTF. Looking up the rest from reference TRBV7-2 and TRBJ1-2 gives the full variable domain: GAGVSQSPSNKVTEKGKDVELRCDPISGHTALYWYRQSLGQGLEFLIYFQGNSAPDKSGLPSDRFSAERTGGSVSTLTIQRTQQEDSAVYLCASSPFGTGENYGYTFGSGTRLTVV.

The sample holds a few counts of this clone. The chain combines TRBV6-1 with TRBJ2-3, with 8 bases identical to TRBD2. The V gene's germline CDR1 is MNHNS and CDR2 SASEGT. This CDR3 is 15 amino acids long. The junction had 9 bases not matched to a gene; V was cut back by 5 bases and J by 5 bases. The CDR3 spells CASSTRLAQQDTQYF. The CDR3 nucleotides are TGTGCCAGCAGTACGAGACTAGCGCAACAAGATACGCAGTATTTT.

A few counts support this clone. The gene calls are TRBV12-5 and TRBJ1-5; perhaps TRBD1 as D (5 bases). Trimming removed 3 bases at V and 5 bases at J, with 8 bases between. The CDR3 has 13 amino acids. The germline V gene encodes CDR1 LGHNT and CDR2 FRNRAP. The CDR3 reads CASGFGGDQPQHF. CDR3 nucleotides: TGTGCTAGTGGTTTCGGGGGAGATCAGCCCCAGCATTTT.

This clone came up many times. The chain employs TRBV29-1 and TRBJ1-3, with D unresolved. Trimming shortened V by 4 bases and J by 3 bases, and 4 bases separated the two germline ends. The CDR3 is 11 residues long. Looked up from germline, CDR1 is SQVTM and CDR2 is ANQGSEA. This CDR3 reads CSVVSGNTIYF. The CDR3 DNA reads TGCAGCGTTGTGAGTGGAAACACCATATATTTT.

V usage is TRBV27 and J usage is TRBJ2-2, with 7 bases lining up with TRBD2. This CDR3 comprises 15 residues. V shed 3 bases and J 0 bases; nucleotides not matched to a gene: 1. Germline V gives CDR1 MNHEY, CDR2 SMNVEV (reference sequence). The DNA for the CDR3 is TGTGCCAGCAGTTTTAGCGGGCCGAACACCGGGGAGCTGTTTTTT. Translating it yields CASSFSGPNTGELFF.

This clone was counted only a few times. The rearrangement links TRBV7-9 to TRBJ2-7, with 13 bases lining up with TRBD2. This CDR3 contains 15 residues. The germline V gene has CDR1 SEHNR and CDR2 FQNEAQ (reference sequence). V dropped 5 bases and J dropped 8; count of bases not matched to a gene: 9. Here the CDR3 DNA reads TGTGCCAGCAGCACCACCGGGACTAGCGGGGTGAAGCAGTACTTC. It is translated as CASSTTGTSGVKQYF.

V is TRBV11-2 and J is TRBJ2-5; D not resolved. This CDR3 is built from 15 residues. V gave up 2 bases and J gave up 3 bases, with 13 bases separating them. The germline V gene has CDR1 SGHAT and CDR2 FQNNGV. The CDR3 DNA reads TGTGCCAGCAGCTTATCCCTGGCCGCCGAAGAGACCCAGTACTTC. Amino acids: CASSLSLAAEETQYF.

The rearrangement links TRBV6-5 to TRBJ2-3; no firm D call. Germline CDR1 is MNHEY and CDR2 is SVGAGI. The CDR3 spans 13 residues. Trimming stripped 7 bases from V and 1 base from J, with 9 bases between. The CDR3: CASTRPGTDTQYF. The CDR3 nucleotides read TGTGCCAGCACGAGGCCCGGCACAGATACGCAGTATTTT.

This chain links TRBV4-2 with TRBJ1-1; D is unresolved. The length of the CDR3 is 15 residues. From germline, CDR1 is LGHNA and CDR2 YNFKEQ. Trimming took off 1 base at V and 0 bases at J, with 9 bases between the two ends. The CDR3 DNA reads TGTGCCAGCAGCCAAGCGGCACGGGTGAACACTGAAGCTTTCTTT. Encoded protein: CASSQAARVNTEAFF.

The chain's CDR3 is CASSASTGRGQPQHF. CDR3 nucleotide sequence: TGTGCCAGCAGTGCCTCAACAGGGAGGGGTCAGCCCCAGCATTTT. The J gene is TRBJ1-5, the V gene TRBV25-1, with a weak D call TRBD1 (6 bases). The CDR3 runs 15 residues. V dropped 4 bases and J dropped 6 bases, with 16 bases sitting between them. Germline CDR1 and CDR2: MGHDK and SYGVNS.

The sample holds a few counts of this clone. The chain combines TRBV5-4 with TRBJ2-5, with 10 bases identical to TRBD1. In germline, CDR1 is SGHNT, CDR2 YYREEE (reference sequence). After removal of 4 bases from V and 3 bases from J, the junction contained 3 bases not matched to a gene. The CDR3 length is 14 residues. CDR3 in amino acids: CASSPGTGEETQYF. CDR3 bases: TGTGCCAGCAGCCCCGGGACAGGGGAAGAGACCCAGTACTTC.

This sequence joins TRBV19 and TRBJ2-6, with D hard to call. Germline-derived CDR1 and CDR2 are LNHDA and SQIVND (reference sequence). The CDR3 extends over 15 amino acids. The germline V and J ends were trimmed by 5 bases and 0 bases, with 8 bases remaining between them. The CDR3 bases are TGTGCCAGTAGTCGAGTGTCCTCTGGGGCCAACGTCCTGACTTTC. This sequence encodes CASSRVSSGANVLTF.

The table lists this clone with many counts. The chain has TRBV15 and TRBJ2-5; 9 bases are shared with TRBD1. CDR3 length: 16 residues. The V and J ends lost 5 bases and 5 bases, in that order; junction bases with no gene match: 12. CDR1 and CDR2 (germline): LNHNV, YYDKDF (reference sequence). This CDR3 is CATSPGWTGEGETQYF. Here the CDR3 DNA reads TGTGCCACCAGCCCCGGATGGACAGGGGAAGGGGAGACCCAGTACTTC.

This chain uses TRBV28 with TRBJ2-7, with a possible D match to TRBD1 (6 bases). The CDR3 consists of 16 residues. V was shortened by 4 bases and J by 9 bases, with 25 bases between the two germline ends. CDR1 MDHEN and CDR2 SYDVKM come from the germline V gene. Written as DNA, the CDR3 is TGTGCCAGCAGTTCCCCCCGGGGCAGGGGAATAGGTTGGCAGTACTTC. Translating it yields CASSSPRGRGIGWQYF.

This clone was seen a handful of times. This chain links TRBV5-1 with TRBJ1-2; 7 bases are shared with TRBD1. The CDR3 loop spans 13 amino acids. V was clipped by 2 bases and J by 6 bases; unmatched bases: 4. The V gene's germline CDR1 is SGHRS and CDR2 YFSETQ. The CDR3 region has the DNA TGCGCCAGCAGCTTCGGGACAGACGATGGCTACACCTTC. This encodes CASSFGTDDGYTF.

J is TRBJ1-1 and V is TRBV7-9, with 7 nucleotides matching TRBD1. The germline V gene has CDR1 SEHNR and CDR2 FQNEAQ (reference sequence). V dropped 6 bases and J dropped 1; count of bases not matched to a gene: 2. The CDR3 spans 13 residues. CDR3 region: CASRGQANTEAFF. For the CDR3, the DNA is TGTGCCAGCAGAGGACAGGCGAACACTGAAGCTTTCTTT.